The entry below gives a single TCR beta chain sequence along with its context. What it binds is unknown. There are 18 residues in the CDR3. Germline CDR1 MGHRA, CDR2 YSYEKL. Unmatched junction bases numbered 10, after V lost 0 bases and J lost 2 bases. The sample belongs to a study of T cell therapy after organ transplantation. On the study more broadly: CMV-specific T cells, median 1.92 x 10^8, were given as 2 to 6 intravenous infusions. 20 to 29 weeks after therapy completion, long-term post-therapy blood was collected. General study findings and limits: Both transferred clonotypes and endogenous ones absent from products apparently reconstituted.

The method was immunoSEQ multiplex PCR; TCRdb's version includes in-frame clones alone and lacks a portion of them. The sample includes 15,000 to 20,000 clones, 65% to 90% seen only once; the top ten take 25% to 40%. Time point meaning: 20-29 weeks after completion of therapy. Patients were solid-organ transplant recipients with drug-resistant or recurrent cytomegalovirus. The sequence derives from a human patient who had received a solid organ transplant and had CMV disease. Some T cells here may be from the graft donor. This chain joins TRBV4-1 and TRBJ2-7; TRBD2 matches at 10 bases. The sample consisted of CD8+ T cells from blood, taken after autologous CMV-specific T cell therapy. The CDR3 reads CASSQDEALAGRTYEQYF. The DNA for the CDR3 is TGCGCCAGCAGCCAAGATGAGGCACTAGCGGGACGGACCTACGAGCAGTACTTC.